These 16 T cell receptor beta chains came from one sample sequenced in a study of blood T cell repertoires in COVID-19. Sequencing used immunoSEQ multiplex PCR; TCRdb keeps in-frame clones, though not all of them. The table has hundreds of thousands of clones, 85% to 90% seen once; the top ten hold 7.8%. Source material: peripheral blood. These receptors originate from a woman aged 45-60 years with COVID-19, enrolled during active disease.

The chain couples TRBV24-1 to TRBJ2-2; D remains ambiguous. The length of the CDR3 is 13 residues. The germline gives CDR1 KGHDR, CDR2 SFDVKD. The V and J ends lost 0 bases and 5 bases respectively, with 3 bases between them. The CDR3 is CATSDLRTGELFF. The CDR3 nucleotides read TGTGCCACCAGTGATTTGCGGACCGGGGAGCTGTTTTTT.

V and J are TRBV9 and TRBJ2-1; D may be TRBD2 (5 bases). The germline gives CDR1 SGDLS, CDR2 YYNGEE. This CDR3 is 15 amino acids long. V was shortened by 2 bases and J by 2 bases, with 11 bases between the two germline ends. CDR3 residues: CASSVDYIPYNEQFF. For the CDR3, the DNA is TGTGCCAGCAGCGTCGACTATATTCCCTACAATGAGCAGTTCTTC.

The count of this clone is one. CDR3 sequence (DNA): TGTGCCAGCAGTCAGGGGGCAGGGGGGTTGACTGAAGCTTTCTTT. Protein sequence: CASSQGAGGLTEAFF. The V call is TRBV6-5, the J call TRBJ1-1; 8 bases are shared with TRBD1. J gave up 5 bases and V 5 bases, and 10 bases lay outside the gene matches. This CDR3 is built from 15 residues. Germline lookup yields CDR1 MNHEY and CDR2 SVGAGI.

The chain has TRBV11-2 and TRBJ2-3; 16 bases are shared with TRBD2. Losses at the gene ends were 5 bases for V and 8 bases for J; bases not matched to a gene: 7. This CDR3 region has 16 residues. Germline V CDR1 and CDR2: SGHAT, FQNNGV. In nucleotides, the CDR3 is TGTGCCAGCAGCGCTGGGACTAGCGGGGGGGCCGGTACGCAGTATTTT. This gives the protein CASSAGTSGGAGTQYF.

This sequence joins TRBV12-5 and TRBJ2-5, with TRBD2 matching 7 bases. The length of the CDR3 is 12 residues. The ends lost 6 bases at V and 3 bases at J; junction bases unmatched: 1. CDR1 and CDR2 from the germline V gene are LGHNT and FRNRAP. The CDR3 region is CASGRGEETQYF. CDR3 bases: TGTGCTAGTGGCCGGGGGGAAGAGACCCAGTACTTC.

This chain connects TRBV27 to TRBJ1-4; 8 bases are shared with TRBD1. From germline, CDR1 is MNHEY and CDR2 SMNVEV (reference sequence). The length of the CDR3 is 15 residues. Trimming took 7 bases from V and 7 from J; bases not matched to a gene: 11. The CDR3 DNA reads TGTGCCAGCATTTGGCCGGGACAGGCGGCTGAAAAACTGTTTTTT. Protein sequence: CASIWPGQAAEKLFF.

This sequence joins TRBV27 and TRBJ2-1; D might be TRBD1 (5 bases). CDR3 size: 15 residues. The V end was cut by 3 bases, the J end by 0 bases, with 9 bases between. The germline gives CDR1 MNHEY, CDR2 SMNVEV (reference sequence). The CDR3 is CASSLFQGSYNEQFF. As DNA, the CDR3 is TGTGCCAGCAGTTTGTTCCAGGGCTCCTACAATGAGCAGTTCTTC.

The CDR3 reads CASSLIDRVYTF. The CDR3 nucleotides read TGCGCCAGCAGCTTGATTGACAGGGTCTACACCTTC. The V and J genes are TRBV5-1 and TRBJ1-2; 7 positions match TRBD1. V gave up 1 base and J gave up 10 bases; unmatched junction bases: 4. There are 12 residues in the CDR3. From germline, CDR1 is SGHRS and CDR2 YFSETQ.

This clone was recorded many times. The J gene is TRBJ2-7, the V gene TRBV27, with D maybe TRBD2 (5 bases). Germline lookup yields CDR1 MNHEY and CDR2 SMNVEV (reference sequence). This CDR3 contains 18 residues. With 3 bases removed from V and 3 bases from J, the gap between germline ends came to 24 bases. CDR3 nucleotide sequence: TGTGCCAGCAGTTTTCGGGCGGGCCTGACCGTTGGGGACTACGAGCAGTACTTC. Encoded protein: CASSFRAGLTVGDYEQYF.

The chain couples TRBV1 to TRBJ1-6; no DNA check was done on the table's D call, TRBD1. TRBV1 is reported as a pseudogene. This CDR3 contains 16 residues. The CDR3 bases are TGCACCAGCAGCCAAGTGCGCGGACAGAAGAATTCACCCCTCCACTTT. This codes for CTSSQVRGQKNSPLHF.

The rearrangement joins TRBV2 to TRBJ1-5, with 7 bases fitting TRBD1. This CDR3 has 14 amino acids. Germline V CDR1 and CDR2: SNHLY, FYNNEI. V gave up 6 bases and J gave up 4 bases; unmatched junction bases: 6. CDR3: CASRAGQDNQPQHF. The CDR3 DNA sequence: TGTGCCAGCAGGGCCGGACAGGATAATCAGCCCCAGCATTTT.

The chain uses TRBV15 and TRBJ1-6, with D perhaps TRBD1 (5 bases). CDR1 LNHNV and CDR2 YYDKDF come from the germline V gene (reference sequence). V was shortened by 0 bases and J by 8 bases, with 17 bases between the two germline ends. The CDR3 extends over 17 amino acids. The CDR3 here is CATSREGPIGLDSPLHF. Written as DNA, the CDR3 is TGTGCCACCAGCAGAGAGGGGCCTATTGGCCTTGATTCACCCCTCCACTTT.

This rearrangement joins TRBV18 to TRBJ2-4; 8 bases are a match to TRBD1. This CDR3 region has 20 residues. V trimming: 3 bases; J trimming: 1 base; junction bases outside the gene matches: 17. Germline V CDR1 and CDR2: KGHSH, LQKENI. The CDR3 sequence is CASSPSRGQGHPEAKNIQYF. For the CDR3, the DNA is TGTGCCAGCTCACCTTCCCGAGGACAGGGACACCCCGAGGCCAAAAACATTCAGTACTTC.

The rearrangement joins TRBV19 to TRBJ1-5, with 7 bases fitting TRBD1. With V trimmed by 0 bases and J by 5 bases, 1 base remained unmatched. The CDR3 extends over 14 amino acids. Germline CDR1 LNHDA, CDR2 SQIVND (reference sequence). CDR3 sequence (DNA): TGTGCCAGTAGTATAGAGACAGGGTATCAGCCCCAGCATTTT. Translated, it gives CASSIETGYQPQHF.

The gene calls are TRBV3-1 (or the pseudogene TRBV3-2) and TRBJ2-2, with D possibly matching TRBD1 (6 bases). Germline values: CDR1 LGHDT, CDR2 YNNKEL (reference sequence). The CDR3 is 14 amino acids. The V gene lost 4 bases and the J gene lost 4 bases, with 10 bases spanning the gap. Written as DNA, the CDR3 is TGTGCCAGCAGCCTGGGCAGGGGCACCGGGGAGCTGTTTTTT. The encoded protein is CASSLGRGTGELFF.

The rearrangement links TRBV28 to TRBJ2-1; 14 positions match TRBD2. J was trimmed by 9 bases and V by 4 bases; bases with no gene match: 11. The CDR3 covers 17 residues. Germline V gene lookup returns CDR1 MDHEN and CDR2 SYDVKM. The chain's CDR3 is CASSSQPGTSGGSEQFF. The CDR3 DNA is TGTGCCAGCAGTTCCCAGCCCGGGACTAGCGGGGGTAGTGAGCAGTTCTTC.